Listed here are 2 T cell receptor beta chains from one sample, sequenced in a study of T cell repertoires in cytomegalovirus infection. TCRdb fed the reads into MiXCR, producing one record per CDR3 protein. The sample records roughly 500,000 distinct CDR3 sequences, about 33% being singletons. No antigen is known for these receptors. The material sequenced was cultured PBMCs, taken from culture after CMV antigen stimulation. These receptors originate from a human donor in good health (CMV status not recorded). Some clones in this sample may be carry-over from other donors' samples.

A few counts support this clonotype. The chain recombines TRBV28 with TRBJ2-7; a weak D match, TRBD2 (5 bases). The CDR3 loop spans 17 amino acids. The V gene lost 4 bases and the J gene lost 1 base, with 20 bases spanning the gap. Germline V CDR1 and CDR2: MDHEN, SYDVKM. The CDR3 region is CASSYRVGAERSYEQYF. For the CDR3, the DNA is TGTGCCAGCAGTTATAGAGTCGGAGCGGAAAGGTCCTACGAGCAGTACTTC. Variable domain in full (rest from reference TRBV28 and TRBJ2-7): DVKVTQSSRYLVKRTGEKVFLECVQDMDHENMFWYRQDPGLGLRLIYFSYDVKMKEKGDIPEGYSVSREKKERFSLILESASTNQTSMYLCASSYRVGAERSYEQYFGPGTRLTVT.

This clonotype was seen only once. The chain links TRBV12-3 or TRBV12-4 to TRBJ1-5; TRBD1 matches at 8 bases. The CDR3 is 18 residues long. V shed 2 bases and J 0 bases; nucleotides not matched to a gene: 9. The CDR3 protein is CASSLFRATGDSNQPQHF. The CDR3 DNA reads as TGTGCCAGCAGTTTATTCCGGGCGACAGGGGATAGCAATCAGCCCCAGCATTTT.